Following are 26 T cell receptor beta chains from one sample sequenced in a study of blood T cells in healthy people across ages. Alongside a J-beta primer mix, a sample-barcoded 5' primer served in a second PCR lasting about 7 to 11 cycles. TCRdb reanalysed the 5' RACE reads using MiXCR and keeps one entry per CDR3 protein. The sample shows hundreds of thousands of distinct CDR3 sequences, about a fifth of them seen only once. Material for sequencing was blood. The receptors originated from a man aged 70 or older in good health.

V and J are TRBV5-4 and TRBJ2-7, with 7 nucleotides matching TRBD2. V was pared by 4 bases and J by 0 bases, with 4 bases of the junction left unmatched. Per germline, CDR1 SGHNT and CDR2 YYREEE (reference sequence). The CDR3 covers 14 residues. CDR3: CASSRAGPSYEQYF. CDR3 nucleotides: TGTGCCAGCAGCAGAGCGGGGCCCTCCTACGAGCAGTACTTC.

The chain combines TRBV20-1 with TRBJ2-7; TRBD1 aligns across 8 bases. V lost 4 bases and J lost 4; bases outside the gene matches: 9. CDR1 is DFQATT, CDR2 SNEGSKA, per germline (reference sequence). The CDR3 covers 14 residues. As DNA, the CDR3 is TGCAGTGCTACACAGACAGGGGTGAAGTACGAGCAGTACTTC. It translates to CSATQTGVKYEQYF.

In this sample, this clonotype turned up a few times. The rearrangement links TRBV7-9 to TRBJ2-3, with no clear D. CDR3 length equals 16 residues. Trimming shortened V by 5 bases and J by 2 bases, and 17 bases separated the two germline ends. The germline CDR1 and CDR2 sequences are SEHNR and FQNEAQ (reference sequence). The CDR3: CASSRSAAYVTDTQYF. The CDR3 region has the DNA TGTGCCAGCAGCCGCAGTGCGGCCTATGTCACAGATACGCAGTATTTT.

This chain joins TRBV11-2 and TRBJ2-5, with D possibly being TRBD1 or TRBD2 (5 bases each). CDR3 length: 14 residues. The germline V gene encodes CDR1 SGHAT and CDR2 FQNNGV. V was clipped by 5 bases and J by 2 bases, with 12 bases between them. The CDR3 DNA follows: TGTGCCAGCAGCACACCGGGACCTCAAGAGACCCAGTACTTC. Translating gives CASSTPGPQETQYF.

The chain uses TRBV29-1 and TRBJ1-1; TRBD1 aligns across 11 bases. V was pared by 5 bases and J by 7 bases, with 12 bases of the junction left unmatched. The CDR3 is made up of 15 amino acids. The germline V gene encodes CDR1 SQVTM and CDR2 ANQGSEA. CDR3 residues: CSVRFWDRGMDEAFF. For the CDR3, the DNA is TGCAGCGTTAGGTTTTGGGACAGGGGGATGGATGAAGCTTTCTTT.

V usage is TRBV29-1 and J usage is TRBJ2-7; 7 bases agree with TRBD1. Germline lookup yields CDR1 SQVTM and CDR2 ANQGSEA. The CDR3 totals 13 residues. The CDR3 bases are TGCAGAAAATGGGACAGCCAAACCTACGAGCAGTACTTC. This sequence encodes CRKWDSQTYEQYF.

The chain employs TRBV4-3 and TRBJ2-5, with D hard to call. The J call is uncertain, as TRBJ2-1 better fits the DNA end. Germline CDR1 is LGHNA and CDR2 is YSLEER. The CDR3 totals 13 residues. The DNA for the CDR3 is TGCGCCAGCAGCCAAGATGGCCTGGGTAAGCAGTTCTTC. As protein: CASSQDGLGKQFF.

Details on this clonotype: The junction differs from germline at one of its ends, possibly a read error. The CDR3, as DNA: TGTGCCAGCAGCCACGCCTGGGGGACGACGTACAATGAGCAGCTCTTC. Encoded protein: CASSHAWGTTYNEQLF. The chain employs TRBV3-1 and TRBJ2-1; D possibly uses TRBD1 or TRBD2 (5 bases each). The CDR3 consists of 16 residues. Germline CDR1 LGHDT, CDR2 YNNKEL (reference sequence).

This clonotype was detected only a few times. The chain has TRBV7-9 and TRBJ2-1; D may correspond to TRBD1 or TRBD2 (5 bases each). Germline values: CDR1 SEHNR, CDR2 FQNEAQ (reference sequence). V was pared by 8 bases and J by 0 bases, with 17 bases between. CDR3 length equals 16 residues. CDR3 in amino acids: CASSREGTISYNEQFF. CDR3 nucleotides: TGTGCCAGCTCCCGAGAGGGGACGATCTCCTACAATGAGCAGTTCTTC.

This sequence joins TRBV18 and TRBJ1-4; no firm D call. This CDR3 comprises 14 residues. With 1 base removed from V and 7 bases from J, the gap between germline ends came to 10 bases. Germline CDR1 and CDR2: KGHSH and LQKENI. The CDR3 region is CASSPRGQSEKLFF. In DNA form, the CDR3 reads TGTGCCAGCTCACCACGCGGGCAGAGTGAAAAACTGTTTTTT.

This chain uses TRBV12-3 or TRBV12-4 with TRBJ2-1; D gene ambiguous. The CDR3 spans 13 residues. Trimming stripped 7 bases from V and 6 bases from J, with 13 bases between. The CDR3 spells CASTERLGNEQFF. The CDR3 nucleotides are TGTGCCAGCACCGAACGACTGGGCAATGAGCAGTTCTTC.

A few counts support this clonotype. J is TRBJ2-7 and V is TRBV20-1; D may be TRBD2 (7 bases). This CDR3 has 12 amino acids. Germline V gene sequence: CDR1 DFQATT, CDR2 SNEGSKA (reference sequence). V shed 4 bases and J shed 10 bases, with 17 bases lying between them. The CDR3 is CSAIRGGTHQYF. The CDR3 DNA sequence: TGCAGTGCTATTAGGGGGGGGACACATCAGTACTTC.

This clonotype was observed a handful of times. V is TRBV7-2 and J is TRBJ2-1; the D gene is possibly TRBD2 (6 bases). CDR3 length: 17 residues. V lost 1 base, J lost 7 bases, and 20 bases lay in between. Germline V gene data show CDR1 as SGHTA and CDR2 as FQGNSA. CDR3 residues: CASSLGPGTGKVNEQFF. The DNA for the CDR3 is TGTGCCAGCAGCTTAGGGCCCGGGACTGGGAAAGTTAATGAGCAGTTCTTC.

The chain has TRBV9 and TRBJ2-3; 9 bases agree with TRBD1. This CDR3 region has 13 residues. Losses at the gene ends were 9 bases for V and 7 bases for J; bases not matched to a gene: 9. CDR1 and CDR2 from the germline V gene are SGDLS and YYNGEE. CDR3 sequence: CATGTGMIHTQYF. The CDR3 DNA reads TGTGCCACCGGGACAGGGATGATACATACGCAGTATTTT. Together with reference TRBV9 and TRBJ2-3, the CDR3 gives the full variable domain: DSGVTQTPKHLITATGQRVTLRCSPRSGDLSVYWYQQSLDQGLQFLIQYYNGEERAKGNILERFSAQQFPDLHSELNLSSLELGDSALYFCATGTGMIHTQYFGPGTRLTVL.

This chain joins TRBV12-3 or TRBV12-4 and TRBJ1-4; D is perhaps TRBD1 (6 bases). With 6 bases removed from V and 7 bases from J, the gap between germline ends came to 18 bases. The CDR3 consists of 15 residues. The CDR3 DNA is TGTGCCAGCAGCTTCCAGTCAGGGGCTGGTGAAAAACTGTTTTTT. Translated, it gives CASSFQSGAGEKLFF.

This clonotype has only a few counts. The chain carries TRBV3-1 and TRBJ1-2; a weak D match, TRBD1 (6 bases). V lost 2 bases to trimming and J lost 5 bases, with 9 bases between them. Germline assignment: CDR1 LGHDT and CDR2 YNNKEL (reference sequence). The length of the CDR3 is 13 residues. The CDR3 nucleotides read TGTGCCAGCAGCCAAAAAGGGGGTTATGGCTACACCTTC. Protein sequence: CASSQKGGYGYTF.

This clonotype has more than one count but fewer than ten. V and J are TRBV3-1 and TRBJ1-3; D gene unclear. The germline gives CDR1 LGHDT, CDR2 YNNKEL (reference sequence). Deletions cut 2 bases from V and 0 bases from J, with 11 bases between. This CDR3 is 16 amino acids long. The CDR3 DNA reads TGTGCCAGCAGCCAACCAGACACCTACTCTGGAAACACCATATATTTT. Translation gives CASSQPDTYSGNTIYF.

The J gene is TRBJ1-6, the V gene TRBV5-1, with 7 bases matching TRBD1. Looked up from germline, CDR1 is SGHRS and CDR2 is YFSETQ. Losses at the gene ends were 4 bases for V and 6 bases for J; bases not matched to a gene: 7. The CDR3 is made up of 15 amino acids. The CDR3 sequence is CASSRGQEGNSPLHF. For the CDR3, the DNA is TGCGCCAGCAGCCGCGGACAGGAAGGTAATTCACCCCTCCACTTT. Variable domain in full (rest from reference TRBV5-1 and TRBJ1-6): KAGVTQTPRYLIKTRGQQVTLSCSPISGHRSVSWYQQTPGQGLQFLFEYFSETQRNKGNFPGRFSGRQFSNSRSEMNVSTLELGDSALYLCASSRGQEGNSPLHFGNGTRLTVT.

The chain combines TRBV15 with TRBJ1-6; D may be TRBD1 (5 bases). Per germline, CDR1 LNHNV and CDR2 YYDKDF (reference sequence). CDR3 length equals 16 residues. The ends were cut back, 3 bases at V and 6 bases at J, with 15 bases in the middle. This chain's CDR3 is CATSRIQGSPNSPLHF. Written as DNA, the CDR3 is TGTGCCACCAGCAGGATTCAGGGATCCCCTAATTCACCCCTCCACTTT. The whole variable domain, remainder taken from reference TRBV15 and TRBJ1-6, is DAMVIQNPRYQVTQFGKPVTLSCSQTLNHNVMYWYQQKSSQAPKLLFHYYDKDFNNEADTPDNFQSRRPNTSFCFLDIRSPGLGDTAMYLCATSRIQGSPNSPLHFGNGTRLTVT.

Worth noting for this clonotype: Given the absence of the conserved phenylalanine or tryptophan at the CDR3 end, a read error is likely. CDR3 residues: CAISESAGGRGNQPQHL. CDR3 DNA sequence: TGTGCCATCAGTGAGTCAGCAGGGGGCCGGGGCAATCAGCCCCAGCATCTT. This sequence joins TRBV10-3 and TRBJ1-5, with 8 bases lining up with TRBD1. Germline V gene sequence: CDR1 ENHRY, CDR2 SYGVKD. Trimming removed 0 bases from V and 2 bases from J; junction bases left unmatched: 6. This CDR3 contains 17 residues.

The chain has TRBV12-3 or TRBV12-4 and TRBJ1-1; D ambiguous. This CDR3 region has 14 residues. The germline V and J ends were trimmed by 2 bases and 0 bases, with 7 bases remaining between them. CDR3 residues: CASSLFLMNTEAFF. The CDR3 coding sequence is TGTGCCAGCAGTTTATTCCTCATGAACACTGAAGCTTTCTTT.

The rearrangement links TRBV20-1 to TRBJ2-7, with a possible D match to TRBD2 (5 bases). The J call may be incorrect, as the DNA end agrees better with TRBJ2-1. This CDR3 region has 14 residues. The germline V gene encodes CDR1 DFQATT and CDR2 SNEGSKA (reference sequence). CDR3 sequence (DNA): TGCAGTGCACCCCGGCGATCGGCGGGCAGTGAGCAGTTCTTC. This codes for CSAPRRSAGSEQFF.

This clonotype has only a few counts. The chain has TRBV20-1 and TRBJ2-7; maybe TRBD2 (6 bases). Germline CDR1 reads DFQATT; CDR2 reads SNEGSKA (reference sequence). Trimming took off 5 bases at V and 2 bases at J, with 13 bases between the two ends. The CDR3 covers 13 residues. The CDR3 spells CSAARGSPYEQYF. CDR3 DNA sequence: TGCAGTGCTGCTCGGGGGTCTCCCTACGAGCAGTACTTC.

This chain joins TRBV7-9 and TRBJ2-6; the D gene is possibly TRBD2 (5 bases). The V end lost 2 bases, the J end lost 0 bases, and 11 bases lay between the germline ends. In germline, CDR1 is SEHNR, CDR2 FQNEAQ (reference sequence). The length of the CDR3 is 17 residues. The CDR3 DNA reads as TGTGCCAGCAGCTTACGTCCGGGGAGCTCTGGGGCCAACGTCCTGACTTTC. Encoded protein: CASSLRPGSSGANVLTF.

This chain links TRBV2 with TRBJ2-2, with D tentatively TRBD2 (5 bases). Trimming left V 7 bases short and J 6 bases short, with 15 bases between. Germline lookup yields CDR1 SNHLY and CDR2 FYNNEI. This CDR3 comprises 14 residues. Here the CDR3 reads CASTREPAPGELFF. In DNA, the CDR3 is TGTGCCAGCACAAGGGAGCCGGCTCCCGGGGAGCTGTTTTTT.

The chain couples TRBV3-1 to TRBJ1-2; TRBD1 agrees at 7 bases. Unmatched junction bases numbered 8, after V lost 3 bases and J lost 1 base. Germline loops: CDR1 LGHDT, CDR2 YNNKEL (reference sequence). CDR3 length equals 16 residues. CDR3 coding DNA: TGTGCCAGCAGCCACCATAGGGACAGAATTAACTATGGCTACACCTTC. Its protein is CASSHHRDRINYGYTF.